The clone carrying this T cell receptor beta chain is deemed medium-sized (0.01 to 0.1%) by its frequency. This entry is derived from a study of human CD8 memory T cell subsets. Investigators built TCR beta libraries using UMI-labeled 5' RACE. Original processing methods: There were between roughly 3,000 and 20,000 functional CDR3 beta clonotypes held in each TCR beta library. Following a re-call of the 5' RACE reads, TCRdb has one entry per CDR3 protein and lacks DNA. TCRdb, not the authors, supplied the V and J calls. The sample yields 5,000 to 6,000 distinct CDR3 sequences, of which the top ten take up 25% to 30%. The CDR3 loop spans 21 amino acids.

This TCR derives from a human donor in good health. The sequencing input was CD8+ effector memory T cells (TEM) sorted from PBMCs. Subset: effector memory CD8 T cells, CCR7- CD45RO+ CD95+. The rearrangement uses TRBV21-1 and TRBJ1-5; TCRdb selects TRBD1, and the lack of DNA leaves this call unchecked. TRBV21-1 is noted as a pseudogene. The CDR3 sequence is CASSKNSPIPGERSSNQPQHF.